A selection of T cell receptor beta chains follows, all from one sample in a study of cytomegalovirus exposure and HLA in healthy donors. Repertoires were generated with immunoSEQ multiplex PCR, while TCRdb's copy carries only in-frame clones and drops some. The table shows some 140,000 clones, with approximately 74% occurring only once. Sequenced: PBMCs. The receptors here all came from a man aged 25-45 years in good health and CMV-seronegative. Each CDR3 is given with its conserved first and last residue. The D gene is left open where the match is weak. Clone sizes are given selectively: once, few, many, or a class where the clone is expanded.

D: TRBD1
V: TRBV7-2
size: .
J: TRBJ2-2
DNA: TGTGCCAGCAGCAAGCGATACAGGGTGGACGGCAGGGGGTTCGGGGAGCTGTTTTTT
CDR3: CASSKRYRVDGRGFGELFF

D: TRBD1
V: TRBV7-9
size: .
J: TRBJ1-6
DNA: TGTGCCAGCAGCTTAGGGGACAGTAGGTCACCCCTCCACTTT
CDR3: CASSLGDSRSPLHF

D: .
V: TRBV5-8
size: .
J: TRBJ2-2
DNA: TGTGCCAGCAGCTTGAAGTGGGGCAACACCGGGGAGCTGTTTTTT
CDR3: CASSLKWGNTGELFF

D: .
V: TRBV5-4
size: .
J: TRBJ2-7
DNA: TGTGCCAGCAGCTTGTCCGGAACAGTCGGCTTCGAGCAGTACTTC
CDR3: CASSLSGTVGFEQYF

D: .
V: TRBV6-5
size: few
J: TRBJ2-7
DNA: TGTGCCAGCAGTCTTGACTCATCGGGGTCCGAGCAGTACTTC
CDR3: CASSLDSSGSEQYF

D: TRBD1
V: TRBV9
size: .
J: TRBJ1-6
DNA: TGTGCCAGCAGCGTGGACCCGGGACAGTCTCATTCACCCCTCCACTTT
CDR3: CASSVDPGQSHSPLHF

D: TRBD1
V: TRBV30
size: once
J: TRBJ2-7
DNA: TGTGCCTGGGGACGGGACAGGATTTACGAGCAGTACTTC
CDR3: CAWGRDRIYEQYF

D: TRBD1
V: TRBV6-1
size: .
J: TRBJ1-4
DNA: TGTGCCAGCCGACGACAGGGGGGCGGTGAAAAACTGTTTTTT
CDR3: CASRRQGGGEKLFF

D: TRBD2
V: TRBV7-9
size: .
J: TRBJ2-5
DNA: TGTGCCAGCAGCTTTAGTATCGGGGGGGATCAAGAGACCCAGTACTTC
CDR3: CASSFSIGGDQETQYF

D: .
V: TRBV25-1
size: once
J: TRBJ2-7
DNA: TGTGCCAGCAGTAGGGACTTTTACGAGCAGTACTTC
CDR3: CASSRDFYEQYF

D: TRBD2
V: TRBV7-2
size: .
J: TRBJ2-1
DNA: TGTGCCAGCGGGTGGGGGGGATTATACAATGAGCAGTTCTTC
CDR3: CASGWGGLYNEQFF

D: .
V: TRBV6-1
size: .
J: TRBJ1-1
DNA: TGTGCCAGCAGTGATTGGGCAGGGAGGACTGAAGCTTTCTTT
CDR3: CASSDWAGRTEAFF

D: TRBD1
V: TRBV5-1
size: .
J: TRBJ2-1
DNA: TGCGCCAGCAACAAGGACAGGGTAGAGTACAATGAGCAGTTCTTC
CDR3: CASNKDRVEYNEQFF

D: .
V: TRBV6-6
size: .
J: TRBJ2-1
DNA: TGTGCCAGCAGCCGACAGGTGACGGGCCCCCACAATGAGCAGTTCTTC
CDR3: CASSRQVTGPHNEQFF

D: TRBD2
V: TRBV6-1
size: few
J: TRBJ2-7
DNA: TGTGCCAGCAGTGACCTCAACTTCCGGGACTACGGTAGCCACGAGCAGTACTTC
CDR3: CASSDLNFRDYGSHEQYF

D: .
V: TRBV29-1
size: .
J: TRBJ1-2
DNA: TGCAGCGTTCCCGGACAGAGTGGCTACACCTTC
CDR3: CSVPGQSGYTF

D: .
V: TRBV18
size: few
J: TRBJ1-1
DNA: TGTGCCAGCTCAGGGCAGATGAACACTGAAGCTTTCTTT
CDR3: CASSGQMNTEAFF

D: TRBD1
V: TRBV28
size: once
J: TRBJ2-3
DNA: TGTGCCAGCAGTACGCGGGACAGGGGGACATATACGCAGTATTTT
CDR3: CASSTRDRGTYTQYF

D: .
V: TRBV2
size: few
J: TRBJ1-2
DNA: TGTGCCAGCAGTCCGCAGGGTGATGGCTACACCTTC
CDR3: CASSPQGDGYTF